The 20 T cell receptor beta chains listed next were all sequenced from one sample in a study of blood T cell repertoires in COVID-19. Only in-frame clones appear in the TCRdb table, and some are missing; sequencing was by immunoSEQ multiplex PCR. This table has approximately 400,000 clones, roughly 90% appearing once. Sequenced sample: peripheral blood. These receptors came from a man aged 40-55 years with acute or convalescent COVID-19.

The chain links TRBV28 to TRBJ2-1; 8 bases are a match to TRBD2. Trimming removed 5 bases from V and 2 bases from J; junction bases left unmatched: 11. Germline CDR1 reads MDHEN; CDR2 reads SYDVKM. CDR3 length: 17 amino acids. CDR3 DNA sequence: TGTGCCAGCAGTACCGCCCTACTAGCGGTCCCCTACAATGAGCAGTTCTTC. Translating it yields CASSTALLAVPYNEQFF.

The V and J genes are TRBV11-2 and TRBJ2-6, with TRBD1 matching over 7 bases. Germline CDR1 is SGHAT and CDR2 is FQNNGV. J gave up 0 bases and V 5 bases, and 13 bases lay outside the gene matches. There are 19 residues in the CDR3. The DNA for the CDR3 is TGTGCCAGCAGCCCACGGGACAGCCGAATTTACTCTGGGGCCAACGTCCTGACTTTC. Translated, it gives CASSPRDSRIYSGANVLTF.

V gene TRBV7-3 combines with J gene TRBJ2-5; 11 bases map to TRBD1. V shed 2 bases and J 2 bases; nucleotides not matched to a gene: 7. Germline-derived CDR1 and CDR2 are SGHTA and FQGTGA. The CDR3 is made up of 17 amino acids. This CDR3 reads CASSLGQGARGQETQYF. CDR3 in DNA: TGTGCCAGCAGCTTAGGACAGGGGGCGCGTGGTCAAGAGACCCAGTACTTC.

This chain joins TRBV19 and TRBJ2-7, with 7 nucleotides matching TRBD1. The germline V gene has CDR1 LNHDA and CDR2 SQIVND (reference sequence). V lost 8 bases to trimming and J lost 4 bases; unmatched junction nucleotides: 8. The CDR3 totals 13 residues. CDR3 amino acids: CASSNRRGYEQYF. Here the CDR3 DNA reads TGTGCCAGTTCTAACCGCAGGGGGTACGAGCAGTACTTC.

V usage is TRBV19 and J usage is TRBJ1-1, with 11 bases aligning to TRBD1. Germline V lookup: CDR1 LNHDA, CDR2 SQIVND (reference sequence). The CDR3 is made up of 14 amino acids. Unmatched junction bases numbered 1, after V lost 3 bases and J lost 4 bases. The CDR3: CASSIGTGGTEAFF. The CDR3 bases are TGTGCCAGTAGTATCGGGACAGGGGGCACTGAAGCTTTCTTT.

This chain links TRBV5-1 with TRBJ2-6; D is ambiguous. V was shortened by 3 bases and J by 0 bases, with 13 bases between the two germline ends. The CDR3 spans 17 residues. CDR1 is SGHRS, CDR2 YFSETQ, per germline. The CDR3 loop is CASSYTADSSGANVLTF. As DNA, the CDR3 is TGCGCCAGCAGCTATACAGCAGATTCCTCTGGGGCCAACGTCCTGACTTTC.

To note about this clone: The same CDR3 arises from other DNA sequences in this sample as well. The chain combines TRBV12-3 or TRBV12-4 with TRBJ1-5; no definite D call. V was trimmed by 5 bases and J by 1 base, leaving 3 bases between them. CDR3 length equals 12 residues. The CDR3 is CASSGSNQPQHF. The CDR3, as DNA: TGTGCCAGCAGTGGCAGCAATCAGCCCCAGCATTTT.

There are many counts of this clone. The chain has TRBV10-3 and TRBJ2-1, with 8 positions matching TRBD1. Per germline, CDR1 ENHRY and CDR2 SYGVKD. CDR3 length: 14 residues. Germline trimming cut 2 bases from V and 7 bases from J; bases unmatched to any gene: 4. CDR3 amino acids: CAISEDRGVNEQFF. The CDR3, as DNA: TGTGCCATCAGTGAGGACAGGGGAGTGAATGAGCAGTTCTTC.

The J gene is TRBJ2-7, the V gene TRBV4-1; 9 positions match TRBD1. Germline-derived CDR1 and CDR2 are MGHRA and YSYEKL. V lost 2 bases to trimming and J lost 2 bases; unmatched junction nucleotides: 7. This CDR3 is built from 16 residues. The CDR3 protein is CASSQSQTGGTYEQYF. Written as DNA, the CDR3 is TGCGCCAGCAGCCAAAGCCAGACAGGGGGTACCTACGAGCAGTACTTC.

This clone appeared once. The chain carries TRBV29-1 and TRBJ1-1; D call uncertain. The CDR3 is 13 residues long. The V and J ends lost 2 bases and 0 bases respectively, with 7 bases between them. CDR1 SQVTM and CDR2 ANQGSEA come from the germline V gene. This chain's CDR3 is CSVERLLNTEAFF. The CDR3, as DNA: TGCAGCGTTGAACGTCTCCTGAACACTGAAGCTTTCTTT.

This clone showed up just a few times. The chain links TRBV18 to TRBJ2-1; 7 positions agree with TRBD1. The junction had 6 bases not matched to a gene; V was cut back by 4 bases and J by 0 bases. The CDR3 covers 16 residues. The germline V gene encodes CDR1 KGHSH and CDR2 LQKENI. This CDR3 reads CASSLNRGGSYNEQFF. The CDR3, as DNA: TGTGCCAGCTCACTTAACAGGGGCGGCTCCTACAATGAGCAGTTCTTC. Drawing the rest from reference TRBV18 and TRBJ2-1, the complete variable domain is NAGVMQNPRHLVRRRGQEARLRCSPMKGHSHVYWYRQLPEEGLKFMVYLQKENIIDESGMPKERFSAEFPKEGPSILRIQQVVRGDSAAYFCASSLNRGGSYNEQFFGPGTRLTVL.

V is TRBV7-2 and J is TRBJ2-5, with 8 positions matching TRBD2. Trimming at V came to 5 bases and at J to 2 bases, leaving 10 bases not matched to a gene. Germline V lookup: CDR1 SGHTA, CDR2 FQGNSA. The CDR3 runs to 16 residues. This chain's CDR3 is CASSPNRLATQETQYF. The CDR3 bases are TGTGCCAGCAGCCCTAATCGACTAGCGACTCAAGAGACCCAGTACTTC.

The chain has TRBV7-9 and TRBJ1-3; unclear D gene. The V gene lost 5 bases and the J gene lost 6 bases, with 11 bases spanning the gap. Germline CDR1 is SEHNR and CDR2 is FQNEAQ (reference sequence). The CDR3 has 13 amino acids. CDR3 amino acids: CASSRPGVNTIYF. CDR3 coding DNA: TGTGCCAGCAGCCGACCGGGAGTAAACACCATATATTTT.

This sequence joins TRBV28 and TRBJ1-4; D ambiguous. This CDR3 has 15 residues. V lost 3 bases and J lost 0, with 8 bases in between. Germline CDR1 MDHEN, CDR2 SYDVKM. CDR3: CASSFLTATNEKLFF. In DNA form, the CDR3 reads TGTGCCAGCAGTTTTTTAACAGCAACTAATGAAAAACTGTTTTTT.

This chain connects TRBV7-2 to TRBJ1-4, with D hard to call. Germline CDR1 is SGHTA and CDR2 is FQGNSA. V lost 5 bases and J 7 bases, leaving 17 bases between the germline ends. The CDR3 runs to 15 residues. The CDR3 here is CASSPAVPVGEKLFF. CDR3 nucleotide sequence: TGTGCCAGCAGCCCCGCGGTCCCCGTCGGTGAAAAACTGTTTTTT.

The rearrangement uses TRBV5-1 and TRBJ2-1; 10 nucleotides align to TRBD2. The germline CDR1 and CDR2 sequences are SGHRS and YFSETQ. This CDR3 comprises 15 residues. Unmatched junction bases numbered 3, after V lost 0 bases and J lost 6 bases. The CDR3 region has the DNA TGCGCCAGCAGCTTGGGAGGGACTAGCGCCAATGAGCAGTTCTTC. Encoded protein: CASSLGGTSANEQFF. The variable domain in full, with the rest retrieved from reference TRBV5-1 and TRBJ2-1, is KAGVTQTPRYLIKTRGQQVTLSCSPISGHRSVSWYQQTPGQGLQFLFEYFSETQRNKGNFPGRFSGRQFSNSRSEMNVSTLELGDSALYLCASSLGGTSANEQFFGPGTRLTVL.

The chain joins TRBV28 to TRBJ2-7; 16 nucleotides align to TRBD2. From germline, CDR1 is MDHEN and CDR2 SYDVKM. V lost 8 bases to trimming and J lost 3 bases; unmatched junction nucleotides: 10. This CDR3 spans 17 amino acids. The CDR3: CASDPGTSGRVGYEQYF. The CDR3 DNA follows: TGTGCCAGCGATCCGGGGACTAGCGGGAGGGTAGGCTACGAGCAGTACTTC.

This clone was counted a few times. The chain couples TRBV29-1 to TRBJ1-2; unclear D gene. The V gene's germline CDR1 is SQVTM and CDR2 ANQGSEA. The CDR3 totals 17 residues. V was pared by 3 bases and J by 4 bases, with 24 bases between. The CDR3 loop is CSVDRPAEPLFIYGYTF. DNA for the CDR3: TGCAGCGTTGATCGTCCGGCGGAGCCGCTCTTTATCTATGGCTACACCTTC. Looking up the rest from reference TRBV29-1 and TRBJ1-2 gives the full variable domain: SAVISQKPSRDICQRGTSLTIQCQVDSQVTMMFWYRQQPGQSLTLIATANQGSEATYESGFVIDKFPISRPNLTFSTLTVSNMSPEDSSIYLCSVDRPAEPLFIYGYTFGSGTRLTVV.

The chain couples TRBV27 to TRBJ2-1; tentatively, D is TRBD2 (5 bases). From germline, CDR1 is MNHEY and CDR2 SMNVEV (reference sequence). V was clipped by 3 bases and J by 6 bases, with 6 bases between them. The CDR3 has 12 amino acids. Here the CDR3 DNA reads TGTGCCAGCAGTTTCCGGGGCAATGAGCAGTTCTTC. This codes for CASSFRGNEQFF.

This clone has only a few counts. This chain uses TRBV19 with TRBJ1-3; D uncertain. V lost 3 bases to trimming and J lost 0 bases, with 9 bases between them. The CDR3 covers 15 residues. The germline V gene has CDR1 LNHDA and CDR2 SQIVND (reference sequence). CDR3: CASSISAASGNTIYF. The CDR3 DNA reads TGTGCCAGTAGTATCAGCGCAGCCTCTGGAAACACCATATATTTT.